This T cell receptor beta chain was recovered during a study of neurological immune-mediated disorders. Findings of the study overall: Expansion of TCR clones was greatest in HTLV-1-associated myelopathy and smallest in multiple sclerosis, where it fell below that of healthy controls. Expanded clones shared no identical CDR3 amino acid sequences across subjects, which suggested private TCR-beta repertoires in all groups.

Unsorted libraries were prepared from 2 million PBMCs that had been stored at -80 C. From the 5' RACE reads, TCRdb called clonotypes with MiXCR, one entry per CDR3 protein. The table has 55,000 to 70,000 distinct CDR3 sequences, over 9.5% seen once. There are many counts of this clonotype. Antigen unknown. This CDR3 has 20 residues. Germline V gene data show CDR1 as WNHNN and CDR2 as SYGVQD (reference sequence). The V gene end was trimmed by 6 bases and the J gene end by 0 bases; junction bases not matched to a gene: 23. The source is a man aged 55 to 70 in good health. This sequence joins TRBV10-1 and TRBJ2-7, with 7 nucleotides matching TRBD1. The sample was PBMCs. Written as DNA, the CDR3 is TGCGCCAGCAGGCTCGAGCGAAGACAGGGTTTTAAGACGAGCTCCTACGAGCAGTACTTC. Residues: CASRLERRQGFKTSSYEQYF.